This TCR beta chain was identified in a study of cytomegalovirus exposure and HLA in healthy donors. Only a few counts were recorded for this clone. The ends were cut back, 7 bases at V and 0 bases at J, with 12 bases in the middle. The CDR3 is 14 amino acids. From germline, CDR1 is MNHNS and CDR2 SASEGT. Repertoires were generated with immunoSEQ multiplex PCR, while TCRdb's copy carries only in-frame clones and drops some. The repertoire holds under 150,000 clones, with 85% to 90% as singletons. This chain joins TRBV6-1 and TRBJ1-2, with a possible D match to TRBD1 (6 bases). The source is a man younger than 35 in good health and CMV-seropositive. Sequenced material: PBMCs. CDR3: CASTQTGPNYGYTF. CDR3 DNA sequence: TGTGCCAGCACCCAGACAGGCCCTAACTATGGCTACACCTTC.